The 8 T cell receptor beta chains below come from one sample, sequenced in a study of blood T cell repertoires in COVID-19. The table came from immunoSEQ multiplex PCR; TCRdb's copy has only in-frame clones and leaves some out. The repertoire includes about 270,000 clones, 80% to 85% of them detected once, and around 2.9% sits in the top ten. The sample taken for sequencing was peripheral blood. Receptor source: a woman in her fifties or sixties with active or convalescent COVID-19.

The chain is built from TRBV10-3 and TRBJ2-7, with 15 bases lining up with TRBD2. Germline V gene data show CDR1 as ENHRY and CDR2 as SYGVKD. The trim removed 6 bases at V and 3 bases at J, leaving 6 bases unmatched. This CDR3 is 16 amino acids long. The CDR3 is CAISLGLAGGYYEQYF. The CDR3 DNA is TGTGCCATCAGCTTAGGACTAGCGGGGGGGTACTACGAGCAGTACTTC.

The chain is built from TRBV5-4 and TRBJ2-3, with 13 bases identical to TRBD2. The length of the CDR3 is 18 residues. Losses at the gene ends were 2 bases for V and 1 base for J; bases not matched to a gene: 7. Germline assignment: CDR1 SGHNT and CDR2 YYREEE (reference sequence). CDR3 region: CASSFLTSGGPRTDTQYF. The DNA for the CDR3 is TGTGCCAGCAGCTTTTTGACTAGCGGGGGGCCCCGCACAGATACGCAGTATTTT.

This rearrangement joins TRBV2 to TRBJ1-5, with D perhaps matching TRBD1 (6 bases). Trimming pared 6 bases from V and 1 base from J, leaving 13 bases between. This CDR3 comprises 15 residues. Germline loops: CDR1 SNHLY, CDR2 FYNNEI. The CDR3 DNA reads TGTGCCAGCAGCCTCTCAGGGGTGAGCAATCAGCCCCAGCATTTT. Protein sequence: CASSLSGVSNQPQHF.

The gene calls are TRBV9 and TRBJ1-6; D perhaps matches TRBD1 (6 bases). V gave up 2 bases and J gave up 0 bases, with 9 bases separating them. Germline CDR1 SGDLS, CDR2 YYNGEE. CDR3 size: 16 residues. For the CDR3, the DNA is TGTGCCAGCAGCGTCGGACAGAGCTCCTATAATTCACCCCTCCACTTT. Its translation is CASSVGQSSYNSPLHF.

The chain links TRBV19 to TRBJ1-2; 10 nucleotides line up with TRBD1. This CDR3 is built from 18 residues. The junction had 15 bases not matched to a gene; V was cut back by 4 bases and J by 4 bases. Germline V gene lookup returns CDR1 LNHDA and CDR2 SQIVND (reference sequence). The CDR3 is CASSTPSRDRGEVYGYTF. In DNA form, the CDR3 reads TGTGCCAGTAGTACCCCGTCCCGGGACAGGGGCGAGGTCTATGGCTACACCTTC.

This clone was found a few times. CDR3 sequence (DNA): TGTGCCAGCAGCTTAAACGGCCCCGGGGCCGGGGAGCTGTTTTTT. This sequence encodes CASSLNGPGAGELFF. This chain uses TRBV7-3 with TRBJ2-2; D perhaps matches TRBD2 (5 bases). The CDR3 runs to 15 residues. V lost 1 base and J 6 bases, leaving 12 bases between the germline ends. From germline, CDR1 is SGHTA and CDR2 FQGTGA. Using reference TRBV7-3 and TRBJ2-2 for the parts outside the CDR3, the full variable domain is GAGVSQTPSNKVTEKGKYVELRCDPISGHTALYWYRQSLGQGPEFLIYFQGTGAADDSGLPNDRFFAVRPEGSVSTLKIQRTERGDSAVYLCASSLNGPGAGELFFGEGSRLTVL.

V is TRBV6-5 and J is TRBJ1-5, with TRBD1 matching 8 bases. Germline CDR1 and CDR2: MNHEY and SVGAGI. The CDR3 length is 14 residues. V lost 3 bases, J lost 7 bases, and 5 bases stayed unmatched. CDR3 sequence (DNA): TGTGCCAGCAGTTATCAGGGGGCAGAGCAGCCCCAGCATTTT. Its translation: CASSYQGAEQPQHF.

The chain employs TRBV7-3 and TRBJ2-7; the D is unclear. V was cut by 0 bases and J by 5 bases, with 11 bases left in between. The CDR3 covers 14 residues. Germline-derived CDR1 and CDR2 are SGHTA and FQGTGA. The CDR3 is CASSLTAVTDEQYF. CDR3 nucleotide sequence: TGTGCCAGCAGCTTAACGGCCGTTACCGACGAGCAGTACTTC.